This T cell receptor (beta chain) was profiled in a study of shared clonotypes between healthy human individuals. The CDR3 extends over 16 amino acids. Germline V gene lookup returns CDR1 MDHEN and CDR2 SYDVKM. Losses at the gene ends were 5 bases for V and 5 bases for J; bases not matched to a gene: 15. Libraries were prepared by immunoSEQ multiplex PCR; TCRdb keeps only in-frame clonotypes and omits some of them. The sample contains nearly 500,000 clones, about 82% of which appear only once. Only Caucasian adults living in Nashville, Tennessee served as donors. The sequenced sample consisted of PBMCs. The receptor comes from a woman aged 35 to 49 in good health. Some clones in this sample may be carry-over from other donors' samples. J is TRBJ2-7 and V is TRBV28; 7 nucleotides line up with TRBD2. CDR3 nucleotides: TGTGCCAGCAGTCCCGGCTTAATGGGGGAGGGCCACGAGCAGTACTTC. This encodes CASSPGLMGEGHEQYF. The full variable domain, with the rest looked up from reference TRBV28 and TRBJ2-7, is DVKVTQSSRYLVKRTGEKVFLECVQDMDHENMFWYRQDPGLGLRLIYFSYDVKMKEKGDIPEGYSVSREKKERFSLILESASTNQTSMYLCASSPGLMGEGHEQYFGPGTRLTVT.